This T cell receptor beta chain stems from a study of Graves' ophthalmopathy and Graves' hyperthyroidism. Background on the study: At initial diagnosis, peripheral blood was obtained, and this preceded any treatment.

Scientists amplified the TCR beta CDR3 regions from RNA transcripts. In the first round, RT-PCR was carried out with HTBI primers, and a multiplex PCR formed the second round. TCRdb passed the multiplex PCR reads through MiXCR, listing each CDR3 protein once. The data contain 40,000 or so distinct CDR3 sequences, roughly 50% of them seen just once; the ten biggest clones take up approximately 30%. On this clonotype: Its cognate antigen is unknown.

Exclusion applied to patients with other autoimmune diseases, uncontrolled infections, pregnancy or lactation. Whole-study findings and limits: A roughly 84% specificity and around 90% sensitivity were achieved by a 13-signature model that separated ophthalmopathy from stable hyperthyroidism. In predicting ophthalmopathy progression, the model reached 65% to 71% sensitivity and under 75% specificity.

The sequence was collected from an adult woman with stable Graves' hyperthyroidism. Sequencing was done on a sample of peripheral blood.

As DNA, the CDR3 is TGTGCCAGCAGTTTAATGGGGACAGGGGGCTTAGACACTGAAGCTTTCTTT. It yields the protein CASSLMGTGGLDTEAFF. The rearrangement joins TRBV12-3 or TRBV12-4 to TRBJ1-1, with 12 bases matching TRBD1. The CDR3 runs 17 residues. Trimming at V came to 2 bases and at J to 3 bases, leaving 7 bases not matched to a gene.